This T cell receptor beta chain was profiled in a study of graft-versus-host responses after intestinal transplantation. Study-wide results and caveats: There was an association between peak levels of circulating GvH clones and early post-transplant HvG declines. Analysis identified GvH clones in recipient marrow, with some appearing first in ileum or blood.

This clone appeared once. Its antigen is as yet unknown. Sequencing was performed with immunoSEQ multiplex PCR; in TCRdb, only in-frame clones are kept and a portion is missing. This table has around 30,000 clones, about 85% appearing once. This CDR3 is built from 15 residues. Germline loops: CDR1 WSHSY, CDR2 SAAADI. Unmatched junction bases numbered 7, after V lost 3 bases and J lost 5 bases. The receptor was isolated from a human patient who received an intestinal transplant, so some T cells may come from the graft donor. The sample here was PBMCs, taken around 460 days after intestinal transplantation. This chain links TRBV10-2 with TRBJ2-5, with 9 positions matching TRBD2. This CDR3 reads CASSDGGGAVETQYF. The CDR3 DNA reads TGCGCCAGCAGTGACGGCGGGGGGGCCGTGGAGACCCAGTACTTC.